This T cell receptor (beta chain) emerged from a study of T cell responses to AZD1222 COVID-19 vaccine. The wider study: Second-dose intervals near 4 or 12 weeks were combined. The study, taken as a whole, reports: White British people made up most donors, females outnumbered males, and clonal diversity was possibly underestimated. There were vaccine-associated CD4 TCRs across spike, dominant at 160-218 and 743-854. Of spike-specific TCRs, nearly half reportedly target regions left unmutated in variants.

The table came from immunoSEQ multiplex PCR; TCRdb's copy has only in-frame clones and leaves some out. Of roughly 180,000 clones listed, roughly 88% are singletons. Remarks on this clone: The antigen is not known.

This TCR was recovered from an adult in good health. The sequenced sample was peripheral blood, obtained on day 0 of AZD1222 vaccination.

The CDR3 here is CASSTWTGVTGELFF. The CDR3 coding sequence is TGTGCCAGCAGCACTTGGACAGGGGTCACCGGGGAGCTGTTTTTT. This chain connects TRBV21-1 to TRBJ2-2; no check of the table's D call, TRBD1, against the DNA was made. TRBV21-1 is annotated as a pseudogene. The CDR3 totals 15 residues.